This TCR beta chain stems from a study of neoadjuvant nivolumab and ipilimumab in lung cancer. The method was immunoSEQ multiplex PCR; TCRdb's version includes in-frame clones alone and lacks a portion of them. The sample yields around 4,600 clones, roughly 79% seen once. Regarding this clone: No antigen is known for it.

This CDR3 contains 14 residues. Germline-derived CDR1 and CDR2 are SGHVS and FQNEAQ. The V and J ends lost 5 bases and 5 bases respectively, with 13 bases between them. Whole-study findings and limits: Only a single major-pathologic-response sample was available for clonality analysis. TCR richness and clonality were higher in tumors than adjacent uninvolved lung. A small number of samples were TCR sequenced. Resected-tumor TCR richness correlated positively with pretherapy blood richness.

The specimen was normal lung tissue adjacent to the tumor, collected after neoadjuvant nivolumab, alone or with ipilimumab, at or shortly before surgery. The chain is built from TRBV7-8 and TRBJ2-1; D possibly uses TRBD1 or TRBD2 (6 bases each). This clonotype was sampled from an adult with non-small cell lung cancer. Some clones in this sample may be carry-over from other donors' samples. The CDR3 DNA is TGTGCCAGCAGCCCCCCGGGGGCCGACAATGAGCAGTTCTTC. Its translation is CASSPPGADNEQFF.